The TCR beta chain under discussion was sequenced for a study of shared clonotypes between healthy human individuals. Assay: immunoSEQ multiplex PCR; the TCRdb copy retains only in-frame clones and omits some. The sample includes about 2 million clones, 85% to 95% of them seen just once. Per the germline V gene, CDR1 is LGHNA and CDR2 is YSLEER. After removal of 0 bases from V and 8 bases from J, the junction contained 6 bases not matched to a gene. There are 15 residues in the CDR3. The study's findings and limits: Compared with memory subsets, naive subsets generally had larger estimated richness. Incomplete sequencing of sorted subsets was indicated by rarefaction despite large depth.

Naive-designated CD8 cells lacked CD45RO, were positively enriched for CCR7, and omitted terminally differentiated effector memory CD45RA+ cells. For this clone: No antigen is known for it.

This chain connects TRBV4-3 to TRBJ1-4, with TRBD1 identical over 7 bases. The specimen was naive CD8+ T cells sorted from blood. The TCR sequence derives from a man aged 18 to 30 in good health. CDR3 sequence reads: CASSQERQGGEKLFF. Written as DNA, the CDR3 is TGCGCCAGCAGCCAAGAGAGACAGGGTGGGGAAAAACTGTTTTTT.